This passage covers 10 T cell receptor beta chains from one sample sequenced in a study of blood T cell repertoires in COVID-19. Measured with immunoSEQ multiplex PCR; TCRdb has only the in-frame clones, and not every one. This table holds over 200,000 clones, roughly 76% found once. The sample comprised peripheral blood. These TCRs come from a human donor in a cohort sampled during active COVID-19.

This clone has a single count. The V and J genes are TRBV19 and TRBJ2-5, with a possible D match to TRBD1 (6 bases). Trimming removed 4 bases from V and 3 bases from J, with 15 bases in between. CDR3 size: 15 residues. Germline V lookup: CDR1 LNHDA, CDR2 SQIVND (reference sequence). The CDR3 here is CASSRSGTIEETQYF. The CDR3 DNA sequence: TGTGCCAGTAGTAGATCTGGGACAATCGAAGAGACCCAGTACTTC.

The chain joins TRBV11-3 to TRBJ2-7, with D perhaps TRBD1 (5 bases). Germline lookup yields CDR1 SGHNT and CDR2 YENEEA. The ends were cut back, 0 bases at V and 1 base at J, with 7 bases in the middle. This CDR3 comprises 14 residues. CDR3 coding DNA: TGTGCCAGCAGCTTAGACGACAGTTCCTACGAGCAGTACTTC. Translated, it gives CASSLDDSSYEQYF. The full variable domain, in which reference TRBV11-3 and TRBJ2-7 provide the parts outside the CDR3, is EAGVVQSPRYKIIEKKQPVAFWCNPISGHNTLYWYLQNLGQGPELLIRYENEEAVDDSQLPKDRFSAERLKGVDSTLKIQPAELGDSAVYLCASSLDDSSYEQYFGPGTRLTVT.

The gene calls are TRBV28 and TRBJ1-4; D is unclear. The V end lost 8 bases, the J end lost 0 bases, and 13 bases lay between the germline ends. CDR1 MDHEN and CDR2 SYDVKM come from the germline V gene. This CDR3 contains 15 residues. CDR3 loop: CASGSLSATNEKLFF. CDR3 bases: TGTGCCAGCGGCTCCTTATCAGCAACTAATGAAAAACTGTTTTTT.

This clone has just a few counts. CDR3 loop: CASSLTGTSTYEQYF. The CDR3 region has the DNA TGCGCCAGCAGCTTGACGGGGACTTCTACCTACGAGCAGTACTTC. V gene TRBV5-1 combines with J gene TRBJ2-7; weak D call: TRBD2 (6 bases). The germline V gene encodes CDR1 SGHRS and CDR2 YFSETQ. V lost 1 base, J lost 2 bases, and 13 bases lay in between. The CDR3 spans 15 residues.

The gene calls are TRBV5-1 and TRBJ2-1; 14 bases fit TRBD2. The length of the CDR3 is 18 residues. Per germline, CDR1 SGHRS and CDR2 YFSETQ. The J segment lost 8 bases and the V segment lost 3 bases, leaving 13 bases of the junction unmatched. The chain's CDR3 is CASSSGLAGVPLVYEQFF. The CDR3 region has the DNA TGCGCCAGCAGCTCGGGACTAGCGGGAGTCCCCCTGGTCTATGAGCAGTTCTTC.

This sequence joins TRBV28 and TRBJ2-7, with TRBD2 matching 9 bases. J lost 5 bases, V lost 1 base, and 9 bases had no gene match. The CDR3 has 16 residues. Germline CDR1 reads MDHEN; CDR2 reads SYDVKM. CDR3 sequence (DNA): TGTGCCAGCAGTTTATCTCCGGCTAGCGGGACCGACGAGCAGTACTTC. This codes for CASSLSPASGTDEQYF. Complete variable domain (other parts from reference TRBV28 and TRBJ2-7): DVKVTQSSRYLVKRTGEKVFLECVQDMDHENMFWYRQDPGLGLRLIYFSYDVKMKEKGDIPEGYSVSREKKERFSLILESASTNQTSMYLCASSLSPASGTDEQYFGPGTRLTVT.

V usage is TRBV3-1 (or the pseudogene TRBV3-2) and J usage is TRBJ1-5; D ambiguous. The ends were cut back, 1 base at V and 4 bases at J, with 8 bases in the middle. CDR1 is LGHDT and CDR2 is YNNKEL in the germline V gene (reference sequence). The CDR3 runs to 14 residues. As DNA, the CDR3 is TGTGCCAGCAGCCAAGTGTCAGGTAATCAGCCCCAGCATTTT. It specifies CASSQVSGNQPQHF.

V and J are TRBV9 and TRBJ1-1; D is undetermined. CDR1 SGDLS and CDR2 YYNGEE come from the germline V gene. This CDR3 spans 15 amino acids. V lost 0 bases and J lost 4, with 13 bases in between. CDR3: CASSVAGGFITEAFF. The CDR3 nucleotides are TGTGCCAGCAGCGTAGCGGGAGGGTTCATCACTGAAGCTTTCTTT. The full variable domain, with the rest looked up from reference TRBV9 and TRBJ1-1, is DSGVTQTPKHLITATGQRVTLRCSPRSGDLSVYWYQQSLDQGLQFLIQYYNGEERAKGNILERFSAQQFPDLHSELNLSSLELGDSALYFCASSVAGGFITEAFFGQGTRLTVV.

The chain employs TRBV13 and TRBJ2-6; D is unresolved. Germline V gene sequence: CDR1 PRHDT, CDR2 FYEKMQ (reference sequence). This CDR3 spans 14 amino acids. The germline V and J ends were trimmed by 5 bases and 0 bases, with 5 bases remaining between them. The CDR3 DNA is TGTGCCAGCAGCCCCCTCTCTGGGGCCAACGTCCTGACTTTC. Encoded protein: CASSPLSGANVLTF.

V usage is TRBV5-1 and J usage is TRBJ2-1, with TRBD1 as a possible D gene (6 bases). The CDR3 sequence is 13 residues long. Deletions cut 4 bases from V and 4 bases from J, with 9 bases between. Germline values: CDR1 SGHRS, CDR2 YFSETQ. In DNA, the CDR3 is TGCGCCAGCAGCCCAGGACAGTACAATGAGCAGTTCTTC. Translated, it gives CASSPGQYNEQFF.